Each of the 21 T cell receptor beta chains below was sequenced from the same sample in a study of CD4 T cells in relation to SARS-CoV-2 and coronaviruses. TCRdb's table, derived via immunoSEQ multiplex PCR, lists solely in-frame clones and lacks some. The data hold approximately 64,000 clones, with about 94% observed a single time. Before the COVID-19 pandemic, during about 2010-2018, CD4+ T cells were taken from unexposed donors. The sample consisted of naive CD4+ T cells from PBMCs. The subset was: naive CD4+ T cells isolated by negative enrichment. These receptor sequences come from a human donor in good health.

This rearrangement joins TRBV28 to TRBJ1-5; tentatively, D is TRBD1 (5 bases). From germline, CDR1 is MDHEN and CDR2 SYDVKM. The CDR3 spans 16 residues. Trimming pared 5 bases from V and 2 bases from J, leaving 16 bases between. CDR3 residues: CASSPRGGGGNQPQHF. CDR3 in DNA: TGTGCCAGCAGTCCCCGGGGGGGAGGGGGCAATCAGCCCCAGCATTTT.

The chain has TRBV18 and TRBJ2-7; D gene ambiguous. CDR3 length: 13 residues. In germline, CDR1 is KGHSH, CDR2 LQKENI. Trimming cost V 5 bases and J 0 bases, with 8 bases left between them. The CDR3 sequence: CASSGMSSYEQYF. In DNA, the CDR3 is TGTGCCAGCTCAGGGATGAGCTCCTACGAGCAGTACTTC.

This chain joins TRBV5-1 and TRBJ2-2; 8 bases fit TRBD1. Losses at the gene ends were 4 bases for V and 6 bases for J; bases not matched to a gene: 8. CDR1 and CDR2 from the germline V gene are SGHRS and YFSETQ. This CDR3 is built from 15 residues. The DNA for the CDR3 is TGCGCCAGCAGCCTGGGACAGGCCGAGGCCGGGGAGCTGTTTTTT. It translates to CASSLGQAEAGELFF.

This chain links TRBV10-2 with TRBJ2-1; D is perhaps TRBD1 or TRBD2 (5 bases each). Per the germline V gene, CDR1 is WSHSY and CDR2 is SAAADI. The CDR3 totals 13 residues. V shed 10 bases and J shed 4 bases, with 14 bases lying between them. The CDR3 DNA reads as TGCGCCAACCGGGACCTGCTATACAATGAGCAGTTCTTC. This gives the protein CANRDLLYNEQFF.

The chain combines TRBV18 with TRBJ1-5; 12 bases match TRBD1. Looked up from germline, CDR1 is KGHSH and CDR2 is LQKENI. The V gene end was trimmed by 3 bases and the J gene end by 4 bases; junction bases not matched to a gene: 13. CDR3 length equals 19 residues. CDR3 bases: TGTGCCAGCTCACCTCCGGGACAGGGGGCAGGAGGAAGTAATCAGCCCCAGCATTTT. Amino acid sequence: CASSPPGQGAGGSNQPQHF.

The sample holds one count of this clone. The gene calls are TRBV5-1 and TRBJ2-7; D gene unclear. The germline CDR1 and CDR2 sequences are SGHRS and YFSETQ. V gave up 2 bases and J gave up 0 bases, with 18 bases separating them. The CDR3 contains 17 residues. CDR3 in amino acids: CASSFKADPSSSYEQYF. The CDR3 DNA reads TGCGCCAGCAGCTTTAAGGCGGACCCATCCAGCTCCTACGAGCAGTACTTC.

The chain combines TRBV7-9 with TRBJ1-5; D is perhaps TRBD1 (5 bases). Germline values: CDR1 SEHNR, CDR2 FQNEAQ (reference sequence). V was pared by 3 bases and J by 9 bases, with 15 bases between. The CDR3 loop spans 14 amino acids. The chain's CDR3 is CASSFSGGDGPQHF. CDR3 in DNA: TGTGCCAGCAGCTTTTCAGGTGGGGACGGGCCCCAGCATTTT.

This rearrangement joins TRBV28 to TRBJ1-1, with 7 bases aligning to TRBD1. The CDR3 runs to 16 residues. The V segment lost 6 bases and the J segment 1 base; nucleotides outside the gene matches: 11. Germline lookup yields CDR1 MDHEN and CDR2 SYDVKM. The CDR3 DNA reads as TGTGCCAGCAGATCCACAGGGGTCGTTTGGAACACTGAAGCTTTCTTT. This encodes CASRSTGVVWNTEAFF.

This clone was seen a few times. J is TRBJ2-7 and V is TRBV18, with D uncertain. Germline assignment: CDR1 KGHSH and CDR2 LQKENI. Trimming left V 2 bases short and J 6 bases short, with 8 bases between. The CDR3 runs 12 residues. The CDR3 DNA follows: TGTGCCAGCTCACCAGGTGAGCGCGAGCAGTACTTC. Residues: CASSPGEREQYF.

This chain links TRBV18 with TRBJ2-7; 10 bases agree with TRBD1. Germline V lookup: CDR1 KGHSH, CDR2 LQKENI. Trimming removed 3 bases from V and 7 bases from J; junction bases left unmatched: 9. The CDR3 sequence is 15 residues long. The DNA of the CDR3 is TGTGCCAGCTCACCCCGGGACAGGGGATTAGGGGAGCAGTACTTC. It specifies CASSPRDRGLGEQYF. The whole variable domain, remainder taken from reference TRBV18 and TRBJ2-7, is NAGVMQNPRHLVRRRGQEARLRCSPMKGHSHVYWYRQLPEEGLKFMVYLQKENIIDESGMPKERFSAEFPKEGPSILRIQQVVRGDSAAYFCASSPRDRGLGEQYFGPGTRLTVT.

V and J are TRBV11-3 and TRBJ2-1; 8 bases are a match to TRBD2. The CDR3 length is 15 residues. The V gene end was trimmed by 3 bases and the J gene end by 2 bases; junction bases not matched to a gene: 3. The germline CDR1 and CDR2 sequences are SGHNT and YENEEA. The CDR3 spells CASSFREGTYNEQFF. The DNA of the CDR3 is TGTGCCAGCAGCTTCCGGGAGGGGACCTACAATGAGCAGTTCTTC.

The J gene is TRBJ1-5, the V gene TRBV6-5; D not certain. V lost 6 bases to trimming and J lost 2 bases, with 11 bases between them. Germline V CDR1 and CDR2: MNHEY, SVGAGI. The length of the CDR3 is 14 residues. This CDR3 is CASSPGMGNQPQHF. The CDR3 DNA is TGTGCCAGCAGCCCGGGTATGGGCAATCAGCCCCAGCATTTT.

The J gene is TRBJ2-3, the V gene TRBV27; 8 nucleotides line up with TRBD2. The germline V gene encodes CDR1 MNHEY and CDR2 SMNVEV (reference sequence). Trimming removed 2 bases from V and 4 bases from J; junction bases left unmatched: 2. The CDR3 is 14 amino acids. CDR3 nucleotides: TGTGCCAGCAGTTTAGCGGGAGGCTCAGATACGCAGTATTTT. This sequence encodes CASSLAGGSDTQYF.

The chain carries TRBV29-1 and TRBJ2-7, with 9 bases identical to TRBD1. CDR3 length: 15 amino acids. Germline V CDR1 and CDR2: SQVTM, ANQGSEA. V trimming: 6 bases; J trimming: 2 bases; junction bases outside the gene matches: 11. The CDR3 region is CSVATLGTGPYEQYF. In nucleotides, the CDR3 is TGCAGCGTGGCTACCCTGGGGACAGGGCCCTACGAGCAGTACTTC.

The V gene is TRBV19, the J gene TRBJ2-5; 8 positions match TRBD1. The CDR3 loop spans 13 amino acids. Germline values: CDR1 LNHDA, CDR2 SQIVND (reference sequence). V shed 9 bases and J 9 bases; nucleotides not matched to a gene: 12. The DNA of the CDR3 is TGTGCCAGCGGGACAGGCCAAAGGGGGGCCCAGTACTTC. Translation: CASGTGQRGAQYF. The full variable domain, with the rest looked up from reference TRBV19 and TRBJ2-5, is DGGITQSPKYLFRKEGQNVTLSCEQNLNHDAMYWYRQDPGQGLRLIYYSQIVNDFQKGDIAEGYSVSREKKESFPLTVTSAQKNPTAFYLCASGTGQRGAQYFGPGTRLLVL.

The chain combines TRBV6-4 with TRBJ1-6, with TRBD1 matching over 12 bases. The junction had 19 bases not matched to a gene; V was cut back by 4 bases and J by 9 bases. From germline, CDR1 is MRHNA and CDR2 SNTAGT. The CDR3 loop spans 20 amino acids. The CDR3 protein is CASSAGTGTGGLGMTSPLHF. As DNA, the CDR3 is TGTGCCAGCAGTGCTGGGACCGGGACAGGGGGCTTGGGTATGACTTCACCCCTCCACTTT.

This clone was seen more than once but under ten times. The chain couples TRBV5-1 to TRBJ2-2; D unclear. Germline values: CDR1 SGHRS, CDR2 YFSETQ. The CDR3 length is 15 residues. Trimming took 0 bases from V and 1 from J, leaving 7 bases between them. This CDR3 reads CASSLDTENTGELFF. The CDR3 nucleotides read TGCGCCAGCAGCTTGGATACAGAGAACACCGGGGAGCTGTTTTTT.

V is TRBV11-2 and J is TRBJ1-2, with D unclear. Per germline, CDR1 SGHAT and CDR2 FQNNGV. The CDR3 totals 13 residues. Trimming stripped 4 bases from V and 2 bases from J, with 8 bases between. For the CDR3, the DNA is TGTGCCAGCAGCTATAGGGTGAACTATGGCTACACCTTC. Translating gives CASSYRVNYGYTF.

DNA of the CDR3: TGTGCCAGCCTGCTACTACAGACTCGGACAGATACGCAGTATTTT. It encodes CASLLLQTRTDTQYF. This rearrangement joins TRBV6-5 to TRBJ2-3; D ambiguous. Deletions cut 8 bases from V and 3 bases from J, with 18 bases between. The CDR3 has 15 amino acids. Germline CDR1 MNHEY, CDR2 SVGAGI.

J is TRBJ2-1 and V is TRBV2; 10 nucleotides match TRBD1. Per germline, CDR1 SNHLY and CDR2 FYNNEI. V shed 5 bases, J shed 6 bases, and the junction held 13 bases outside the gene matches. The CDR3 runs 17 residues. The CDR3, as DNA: TGTGCCAGCAGTAACAGAGCCGGGACAGGGGTTTCCAATGAGCAGTTCTTC. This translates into CASSNRAGTGVSNEQFF.

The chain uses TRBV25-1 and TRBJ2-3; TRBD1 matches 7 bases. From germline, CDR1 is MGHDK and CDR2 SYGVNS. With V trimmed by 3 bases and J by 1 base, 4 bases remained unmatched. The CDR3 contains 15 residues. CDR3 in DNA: TGTGCCAGCAGTGAGAAACAGGGGCGCACAGATACGCAGTATTTT. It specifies CASSEKQGRTDTQYF.